This T cell receptor (beta chain) was profiled in a study of blood T cell repertoires in COVID-19. For the study at large: The United States, Italy and Spain provided the acute and convalescent COVID-19 samples.

The CDR3 loop spans 17 amino acids. V trimming: 7 bases; J trimming: 5 bases; junction bases outside the gene matches: 16. Looked up from germline, CDR1 is MNHEY and CDR2 is SMNVEV (reference sequence). This clone has a handful of counts. Some clones are missing from TCRdb's copy, which holds only in-frame ones; the method was immunoSEQ multiplex PCR. The table lists almost 200,000 clones, more than 80% of them singletons. Cohorts were assigned according to the clinical history that participants reported. In Cohort 3, a recovered donor had either two negative PCRs, clearance, or symptom resolution. Sequencing was carried out using PBMCs or T cells enriched from blood (not recorded which). The TCR was taken from a woman younger than 30 who had recovered from COVID-19. The chain combines TRBV27 with TRBJ2-5; TRBD2 agrees at 10 bases. The CDR3 region is CASNPIGSGGAGETQYF. The CDR3 bases are TGTGCCAGCAACCCTATAGGAAGCGGGGGGGCCGGGGAGACCCAGTACTTC.